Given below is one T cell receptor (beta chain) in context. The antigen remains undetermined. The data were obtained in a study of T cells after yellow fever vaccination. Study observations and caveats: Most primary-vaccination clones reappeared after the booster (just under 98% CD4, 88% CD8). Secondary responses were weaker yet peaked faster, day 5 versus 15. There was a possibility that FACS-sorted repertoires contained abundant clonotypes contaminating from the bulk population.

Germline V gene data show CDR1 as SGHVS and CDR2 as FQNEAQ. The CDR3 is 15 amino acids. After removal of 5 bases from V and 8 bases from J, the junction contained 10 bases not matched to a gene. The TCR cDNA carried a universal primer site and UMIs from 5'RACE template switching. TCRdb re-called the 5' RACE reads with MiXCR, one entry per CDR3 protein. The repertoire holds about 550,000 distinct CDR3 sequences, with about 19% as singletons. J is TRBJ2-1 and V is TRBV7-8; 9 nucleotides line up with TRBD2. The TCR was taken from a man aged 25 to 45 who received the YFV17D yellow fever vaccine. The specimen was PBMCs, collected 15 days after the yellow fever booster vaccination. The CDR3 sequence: CASSQIAGVGHEQFF. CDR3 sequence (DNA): TGTGCCAGCAGCCAGATAGCGGGAGTCGGCCATGAGCAGTTCTTC.